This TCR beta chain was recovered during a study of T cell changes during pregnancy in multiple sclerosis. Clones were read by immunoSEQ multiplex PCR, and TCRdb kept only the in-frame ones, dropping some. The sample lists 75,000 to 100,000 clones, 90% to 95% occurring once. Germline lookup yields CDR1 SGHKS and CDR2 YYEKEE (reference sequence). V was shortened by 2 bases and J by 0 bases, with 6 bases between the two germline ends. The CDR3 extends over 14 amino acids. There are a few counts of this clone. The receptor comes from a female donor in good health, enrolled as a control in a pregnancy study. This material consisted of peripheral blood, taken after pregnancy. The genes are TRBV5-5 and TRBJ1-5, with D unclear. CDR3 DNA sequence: TGTGCCAGCAGCTTCGGGGTTAGCAATCAGCCCCAGCATTTT. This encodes CASSFGVSNQPQHF.